This T cell receptor (beta chain) is from a study of PD-L1 blockade in urothelial cancer. About the research overall: At 6 weeks and at 3 weeks (second dose) after treatment start, blood was analyzed.

Templates that were synthetic TCR analogs were spiked into each PCR. Repertoires were generated with immunoSEQ multiplex PCR, while TCRdb's copy carries only in-frame clones and drops some. Of tens of thousands of clones listed, roughly 80% are singletons. Sample time point: peripheral blood 6 weeks after treatment start. V was shortened by 1 base and J by 4 bases, with 7 bases between the two germline ends. The CDR3 totals 13 residues. Germline V gives CDR1 MGHRA, CDR2 YSYEKL. About this clone itself: Its antigen is currently unknown.

Findings of the study overall: Tumor-linked clones in blood grew more by 3 weeks in durable-benefit patients.

The V call is TRBV4-1, the J call TRBJ2-5; D remains unclear. The specimen comprised PBMCs, sampled around atezolizumab (anti-PD-L1) treatment. The sequence was obtained from a man between 65 and 80 years old with urothelial cancer. CDR3 nucleotides: TGCGCCAGCAGCCAAGCATTTGTAGAGACCCAGTACTTC. Translated: CASSQAFVETQYF.